The clone carrying this TCR beta chain was counted a single time. From germline, CDR1 is SGHVS and CDR2 FNYEAQ. With 1 base clipped from V and 4 bases from J, the junction kept 4 bases outside the gene matches. The CDR3 runs to 16 residues. The sample originates from a study of blood T cell repertoires in COVID-19. Study at large: Acute and convalescent COVID-19 samples came from the United States, Italy and Spain.

In the study's own analysis: Quantification of nucleated cells was approximated via reference gene primer amplification. The assay was immunoSEQ multiplex PCR, and TCRdb's table has in-frame clones only and misses some. D and trimming come from the DNA, and the V and J calls and clone size come from that table. The sample contains some 300,000 clones, 87% of which appear only once. This TCR derives from a man younger than 30 with active or convalescent COVID-19. The sequenced sample was peripheral blood. The chain links TRBV7-6 to TRBJ2-3; 11 bases match TRBD2. The CDR3 DNA is TGTGCCAGCAGCTTAGAACTAGCGGGAGCCGCAGATACGCAGTATTTT. This sequence encodes CASSLELAGAADTQYF.